The entry that follows covers one T cell receptor (beta chain) sequence. Its antigen is unidentified. One junction end does not reproduce the germline sequence, and a read error may be involved. This entry comes from a study of regulatory T cells in long-lasting Graves disease. The CDR3 runs 14 residues. Arm-PCR with iRepertoire HTBI primers amplified the CDR3 regions for these TCR beta libraries. MiXCR, run by TCRdb on the multiplex PCR reads, gives a single entry per CDR3 protein. The sample lists some 420,000 distinct CDR3 sequences, 20% to 25% seen once, with approximately 14% in the top ten. Study-wide points: Relative to newly diagnosed Graves' patients, persistent ones had lower TCR diversity.

Time point: persistent/refractory GD, antithyroid drugs over 5 years with positive TRAb. Preparation of the TCR library used RNA extracted from PBMCs. Enrollment of patients was through an endocrinology department in Xi'an, China. The starting material was peripheral blood mononuclear cells (PBMCs), obtained when the disease was refractory, from a patient treated with antithyroid drugs. This receptor was obtained from a female donor with Graves disease. This chain connects TRBV12-3 or TRBV12-4 to TRBJ2-2, with 7 bases matching TRBD1. CDR3 protein: CASSPDRNTGELLF. In DNA form, the CDR3 reads TGTGCCAGCAGTCCGGACAGGAACACCGGGGAGCTGCTTTTT.